This T cell receptor (beta chain) was captured by sequencing in a study of OX40 agonist ivuxolimab in advanced cancers. Study overall: Dose-escalation patients suffered from hepatocellular carcinoma, melanoma, renal cell or head and neck cancer. General study findings and limits: The mean number of expanded clones was higher in CD8+ T cells than in CD4+.

Assay: immunoSEQ multiplex PCR; the TCRdb copy retains only in-frame clones and omits some. The sample carries about 70,000 clones, about 92% recorded once. Patients had blood sampled at baseline and again on cycle 4 day 1 and cycle 7 day 1. Details on this clone: Its specificity is unknown.

The CDR3 sequence is 16 residues long. V trimming: 6 bases; J trimming: 6 bases; junction bases outside the gene matches: 13. Looked up from germline, CDR1 is SNHLY and CDR2 is FYNNEI. This TCR came from an adult with an advanced solid tumor such as melanoma, head and neck, liver or kidney cancer. This chain joins TRBV2 and TRBJ1-2; 10 nucleotides match TRBD1. The specimen was CD4+ or CD8+ T cells sorted from blood, collected in a trial of the OX40 agonist ivuxolimab. The CDR3 DNA follows: TGTGCCAGCAGCACTACTCCCGGGACAGGGGTTGATGGCTACACCTTC. Translation: CASSTTPGTGVDGYTF.